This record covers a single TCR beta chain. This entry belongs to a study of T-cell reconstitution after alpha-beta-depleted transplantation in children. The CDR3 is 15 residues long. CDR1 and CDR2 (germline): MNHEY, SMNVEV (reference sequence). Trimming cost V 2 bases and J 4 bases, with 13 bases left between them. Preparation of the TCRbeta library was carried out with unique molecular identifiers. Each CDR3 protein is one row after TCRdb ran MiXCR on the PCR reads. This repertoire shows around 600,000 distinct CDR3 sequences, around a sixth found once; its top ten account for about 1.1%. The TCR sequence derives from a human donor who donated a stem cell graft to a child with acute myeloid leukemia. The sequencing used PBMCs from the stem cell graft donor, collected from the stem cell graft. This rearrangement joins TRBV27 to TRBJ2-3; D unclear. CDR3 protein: CASSLTEAGADTQYF. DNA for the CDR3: TGTGCCAGCAGTTTAACGGAAGCTGGAGCAGATACGCAGTATTTT.